The following is a T cell receptor beta chain sequence with its context. Its cognate antigen has yet to be identified. The CDR3 has 14 amino acids, counting the end cysteine and phenylalanine. Nucleotide data are not available. The germline V gene encodes CDR1 MNHEY and CDR2 SVGEGT. This specimen belongs to a study of CXCR3-negative and CXCR3-positive naive CD8 T cells (dated by TCRdb to about 2019). About the full investigation: In total, around 150 million TRB reads were obtained, or roughly 1.5 +/- 0.3 million reads per library. TRBV-TRBJ cluster analysis included naive subsets from 5 or 6 donors and memory cells from 3 donors. Data from some twelve donors, pooled across two independent experiments, went into the diversity and physicochemical repertoire analyses. Beyond this particular receptor, the publication reports: Compared with CXCR3-negative naive cells, CXCR3-positive naive cells had TRB CDR3s with higher hydrophobicity (lower Kidera factor 4), lower energy, and higher strength and volume indices. Both naive subsets had comparably high repertoire diversity, while memory CD8+ T cells had much lower repertoire diversity. Freshly isolated PBMCs were used for most assays because CXCR3 expression partially decreased after cryopreservation. Naive CXCR3-negative and CXCR3-positive cells from the same donor showed similar TRBV-TRBJ usage, whereas memory cells showed distinct patterns. Because surface CD5, which has been linked to self-reactivity in mice, was comparable between naive subsets, TCR interaction strength was also inferred from TRB CDR3 physicochemical properties.

Each CD8+ T cell subset was flow-sorted in triplicate, with under 350,000 cells per subset placed directly into RLT lysis buffer. To keep memory contaminants out, a stringent definition of naive CD8+ T cells was applied: CD45RO-CCR7+CD27+CD95-. Peripheral blood mononuclear cells were isolated from buffy coats by standard density gradient centrifugation. Naive CXCR3-negative and CXCR3-positive CD8+ T cells were flow-sorted on a FACSAria III. An RNeasy Mini Kit was used to extract total RNA from the sorted cells. Data came from a NextSeq 550. The Human TCR Profiling Kit (MiLaboratory) was used to prepare UMI-labeled 5' RACE TRB cDNA libraries. cDNA synthesis used the entire amount of extracted RNA, and PCR amplification then used the entire amount of cDNA produced. Libraries were prepared in parallel with an identical number of PCR cycles. On the authors' methods: About 54,000 +/- 9,700 unique UMI-labeled TRB cDNA molecules per library were extracted with MIGEC and MiXCR, with at least two reads per UMI required. On average, about 40,000 +/- 10,000 functional in-frame TRB CDR3 nucleotide clonotypes lacking stop codons were found per library. After downsampling to 5000 UMI-labeled TRB molecules per sample, diversity metrics, including normalized Shannon-Wiener and Chao1, were computed in VDJtools. VDJtools was used to calculate clonotype-size-weighted physicochemical properties of the central five CDR3 residues, namely interaction energy, strength, volume and Kidera factor 4. Based on TCRdb reprocessing of the reads, there is one entry per CDR3 protein sequence, and DNA is missing. TCRdb, rather than the study authors, made the V and J calls. The sample table includes over 70,000 distinct CDR3 sequences. Roughly 0.8% of the sample belongs to the ten largest clones.

This TCR was recovered from a human donor in good health. Some clones in this sample may be carry-over from other donors' samples. Sequenced material: naive CXCR3+ CD8+ T cells from blood. Taken with the paper, the label for cell subset or site translates to: CD45RO-CCR7+CD27+CD95- naive CD8+ T cells expressing CXCR3 (TNR3+). This receptor chain uses TRBV6-2 or TRBV6-3 and TRBJ2-4. The CDR3 has the sequence CASSRLGDINIQYF.